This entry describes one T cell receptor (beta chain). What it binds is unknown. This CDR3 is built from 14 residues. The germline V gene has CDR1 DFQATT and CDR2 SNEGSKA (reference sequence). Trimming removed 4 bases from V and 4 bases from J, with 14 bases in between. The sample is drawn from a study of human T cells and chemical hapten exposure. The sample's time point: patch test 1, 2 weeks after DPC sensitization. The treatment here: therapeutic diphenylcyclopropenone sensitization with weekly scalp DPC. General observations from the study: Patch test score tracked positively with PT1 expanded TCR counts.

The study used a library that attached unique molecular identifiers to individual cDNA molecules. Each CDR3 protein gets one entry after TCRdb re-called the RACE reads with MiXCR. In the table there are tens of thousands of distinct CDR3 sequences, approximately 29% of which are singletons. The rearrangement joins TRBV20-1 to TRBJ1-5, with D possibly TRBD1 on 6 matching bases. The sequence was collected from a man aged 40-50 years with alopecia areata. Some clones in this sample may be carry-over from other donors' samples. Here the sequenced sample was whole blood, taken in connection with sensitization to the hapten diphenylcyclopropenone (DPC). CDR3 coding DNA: TGCAGTGCTAAGTTAGGGACACCAAATCAGCCCCAGCATTTT. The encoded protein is CSAKLGTPNQPQHF.